This record concerns one T cell receptor (beta chain) sequence. Its cognate antigen has yet to be identified. No clone much larger than this one lies a single base away; base qualities are absent. The CDR3 regions of human TCRbeta chains were subjected to immunosequencing. The authors' pipeline ran thus. Repertoire TCRs were matched against a reference library of SARS-CoV-2-specific TCRs generated with the MIRA antigen-specificity platform. Breadth was defined as the fraction of unique TCRs that were SARS-CoV-2-associated. Depth was defined as the fraction of total T cells that were SARS-CoV-2-associated. Using the MIRA data, each spike-specific TCR was mapped to the spike region that the TCR reacts to and placed in a CD4 or CD8 class. Log10-transformed breadth and depth values were compared by one-way ANOVA with Sidak's multiple comparisons tests. TCRdb re-hosts the immuneACCESS table, in-frame sequences only. Its copies lack some clones; in the studies checked, an unresolved V gene accounts for under half of them, and the cause for the rest is not known. The V and J calls and the clone size are those of that table, but D and trimming were determined from the DNA. This sample holds around 110,000 clones; 85% to 95% were observed only once. The ten most abundant clones make up under 3.5% of the sample.

This specimen belongs to a study of T cell responses to AZD1222 COVID-19 vaccine (dated by TCRdb to the early 2020s). Looking at the study overall: Because spike-specific TCR depth and breadth did not differ between the two schedules, AZD1222 recipients who got a second dose at roughly 4 weeks were pooled with those who got a second dose at roughly 12 weeks. A total of approximately 240 trial participants underwent TCR sequencing, of whom around 210 had received two doses of AZD1222 and some 26 had received two doses of the MenACWY control vaccine. Trial participants were enrolled by age into 18-55, 56-69 and 70-plus year subgroups, with roughly 160, 29 and 62 TCR-sequenced participants respectively.

Per the publication, the time point label means: baseline before first vaccination. Samples from vaccinated people were obtained from the UK trials COV001 and COV002, which included a single-blind randomized controlled phase 2/3 trial of AZD1222 (ChAdOx1 nCoV-19) in healthy adults. Trial participant PBMC samples were collected at day 0 and day 28 after the second dose for TCRbeta chain sequencing. General findings and caveats noted by the study authors: Epitopes outside the regions mutated in the B.1.351 and B.1.1.7 variants were reportedly recognized by nearly half of the unique spike-specific TCRs. Conclusions about previously exposed vaccinees are limited, since just six or seven AZD1222 recipients were seropositive for SARS-CoV-2 at baseline. After two AZD1222 doses, spike-specific TCR breadth and depth were significantly higher than at day 0 and than in MenACWY recipients. In the small 56-69-year group, the increase in depth fell short of significance, most likely because of low power. Vaccine-associated CD4 TCRs spanned the whole spike protein, with dominant responses in regions 160-218 and 743-854. Participants were mostly white British, with more females than males. The authors suggested clonal diversity may have been underestimated. Because no samples from the day 14 peak response were available, repertoires could be characterized only after the peak T cell response.

The CDR3 spans 14 residues, from the cysteine through the phenylalanine. The entry retains the CDR3 DNA only, 42 bases that are in frame from base 1. The germline V gene encodes CDR1 MNHEY and CDR2 SVGAGI. V and J are truncated by 1 base and 3 bases respectively, leaving an intervening sequence of 7 bases. This specimen was peripheral blood, taken on day 0 of AZD1222 vaccination. This clonotype was sampled from an adult in good health. Recombination linked TRBV6-5 to TRBJ1-5; the D gene identity is not certain. CDR3 loop: CASSYLGANQPQHF. The nucleotides are TGTGCCAGCAGTTACTTGGGAGCCAATCAGCCCCAGCATTTT.